A selection of T cell receptor beta chains follows, all from one sample in a study of blood T cell repertoires in COVID-19. Generated by immunoSEQ multiplex PCR, the TCRdb table keeps only in-frame clones and is missing some. The profile shows roughly 410,000 clones, 89% of them singletons. The sample taken for sequencing was peripheral blood. These receptors all stem from a woman aged 40 to 55 with COVID-19, enrolled during active disease. CDR3s include the opening cysteine and the closing phenylalanine or tryptophan. The order of the fields is J gene, V gene, clone size, D gene, CDR3 protein, CDR3 DNA. The D gene is left open where the match is weak. Clone size is given for some rows only: seen once, a few or many times, or a class if the clone is expanded.

j_gene: TRBJ1-6; v_gene: TRBV7-2; abundance: NA; d_gene: TRBD1; CDR3aa: CASSSWDRGGNNSPLHF; CDR3nt: TGTGCCAGCAGCTCCTGGGACAGGGGAGGGAATAATTCACCCCTCCACTTT
j_gene: TRBJ2-7; v_gene: TRBV4-3; abundance: NA; d_gene: TRBD2; CDR3aa: CASSQDGTSLHEQYF; CDR3nt: TGCGCCAGCAGCCAAGACGGGACTAGTCTCCACGAGCAGTACTTC
j_gene: TRBJ1-1; v_gene: TRBV18; abundance: NA; d_gene: NA; CDR3aa: CASSPPGNRGRAFF; CDR3nt: TGTGCCAGCTCACCCCCCGGGAATAGGGGGAGAGCTTTCTTT
j_gene: TRBJ2-1; v_gene: TRBV4-1; abundance: NA; d_gene: TRBD2; CDR3aa: CASSQSSGRQNEQFF; CDR3nt: TGCGCCAGCAGCCAATCAAGCGGGAGGCAAAATGAGCAGTTCTTC
j_gene: TRBJ2-7; v_gene: TRBV5-4; abundance: NA; d_gene: TRBD2; CDR3aa: CASSLAQSGGYEQYF; CDR3nt: TGTGCCAGCAGCTTGGCCCAGTCGGGGGGGTACGAGCAGTACTTC
j_gene: TRBJ2-7; v_gene: TRBV5-1; abundance: NA; d_gene: TRBD1; CDR3aa: CASSFRDRGHEQYF; CDR3nt: TGCGCCAGCAGCTTCCGGGACAGGGGGCACGAGCAGTACTTC
j_gene: TRBJ2-1; v_gene: TRBV7-2; abundance: NA; d_gene: NA; CDR3aa: CASSLVHGNSYNEQFF; CDR3nt: TGTGCCAGCAGCTTAGTTCACGGGAACTCCTACAATGAGCAGTTCTTC
j_gene: TRBJ1-1; v_gene: TRBV3-1/TRBV3-2; abundance: NA; d_gene: TRBD1; CDR3aa: CASSLTGALNTEAFF; CDR3nt: TGTGCCAGCAGCCTTACAGGGGCCCTGAACACTGAAGCTTTCTTT
j_gene: TRBJ1-6; v_gene: TRBV7-9; abundance: NA; d_gene: NA; CDR3aa: CASSLMDISSPLHF; CDR3nt: TGTGCCAGCAGCTTAATGGACATTAGTTCACCCCTCCACTTT
j_gene: TRBJ1-2; v_gene: TRBV28; abundance: NA; d_gene: TRBD1; CDR3aa: CASSFTGGYGYTF; CDR3nt: TGTGCCAGCAGTTTTACAGGGGGCTATGGCTACACCTTC
j_gene: TRBJ2-3; v_gene: TRBV6-2/TRBV6-3; abundance: NA; d_gene: NA; CDR3aa: CASTPSGTDTQYF; CDR3nt: TGTGCCAGCACCCCTAGCGGCACAGATACGCAGTATTTT
j_gene: TRBJ2-7; v_gene: TRBV29-1; abundance: few; d_gene: NA; CDR3aa: CSVEDRGDEQYF; CDR3nt: TGCAGCGTTGAGGACAGAGGCGACGAGCAGTACTTC
j_gene: TRBJ2-7; v_gene: TRBV5-1; abundance: NA; d_gene: NA; CDR3aa: CASSLRAGEQYF; CDR3nt: TGCGCCAGCAGCTTGCGGGCGGGCGAGCAGTACTTC
j_gene: TRBJ2-1; v_gene: TRBV7-3; abundance: NA; d_gene: TRBD1; CDR3aa: CASSLSRDRVHNEQFF; CDR3nt: TGTGCCAGCAGCTTAAGTAGGGACAGGGTCCACAATGAGCAGTTCTTC
j_gene: TRBJ1-2; v_gene: TRBV18; abundance: NA; d_gene: TRBD1; CDR3aa: CASSPGTGNNGYTF; CDR3nt: TGTGCCAGCTCACCAGGGACAGGGAATAACGGCTACACCTTC
j_gene: TRBJ1-2; v_gene: TRBV6-6; abundance: NA; d_gene: TRBD1; CDR3aa: CASNLGQAGYTF; CDR3nt: TGTGCCAGCAATCTAGGACAGGCGGGCTACACCTTC
j_gene: TRBJ1-2; v_gene: TRBV12-5; abundance: NA; d_gene: NA; CDR3aa: CASGLGTPGGTNYGYTF; CDR3nt: TGTGCTAGTGGTTTGGGAACTCCGGGGGGAACTAACTATGGCTACACCTTC
j_gene: TRBJ1-2; v_gene: TRBV28; abundance: NA; d_gene: TRBD1; CDR3aa: CASKGQDIGYTF; CDR3nt: TGTGCCAGCAAGGGACAGGACATTGGCTACACCTTC
j_gene: TRBJ2-7; v_gene: TRBV9; abundance: NA; d_gene: NA; CDR3aa: CASSVSTDPNYEQYF; CDR3nt: TGTGCCAGCAGCGTAAGTACAGACCCAAACTACGAGCAGTACTTC